Shown below are 23 T cell receptor beta chains from a single sample sequenced in a study of shared clonotypes between healthy human individuals. The table came from immunoSEQ multiplex PCR; TCRdb's copy has only in-frame clones and leaves some out. The sample shows some 2,000,000 clones, about 95% of them seen only once. CD45RO-negative, CCR7-selected cells formed the naive CD8 fraction, which excluded terminally differentiated effector memory CD45RA+ cells. The sample was naive CD8+ T cells sorted from blood. Every receptor here comes from a man in his late teens or twenties in good health.

The CDR3: CSVLYTQGEAFF. For the CDR3, the DNA is TGCAGCGTTCTCTACACCCAGGGTGAAGCTTTCTTT. The V gene is TRBV29-1, the J gene TRBJ1-1; a possible D gene is TRBD1 (5 bases). Germline V gives CDR1 SQVTM, CDR2 ANQGSEA. This CDR3 has 12 amino acids. V gave up 5 bases and J gave up 7 bases, with 14 bases separating them.

The rearrangement uses TRBV27 and TRBJ1-1; no firm D call. CDR1 and CDR2 (germline): MNHEY, SMNVEV (reference sequence). The CDR3 totals 13 residues. Trimming removed 3 bases at V and 3 bases at J, with 8 bases between. CDR3 nucleotide sequence: TGTGCCAGCAGTTTCTTTACCGACACTGAAGCTTTCTTT. Translated, it gives CASSFFTDTEAFF.

The chain is built from TRBV7-9 and TRBJ2-1, with 7 bases lining up with TRBD2. The CDR3 consists of 17 residues. J gave up 0 bases and V 4 bases, and 9 bases lay outside the gene matches. Germline V gene lookup returns CDR1 SEHNR and CDR2 FQNEAQ (reference sequence). The CDR3 coding sequence is TGTGCCAGCAGCTCCACGACTAGCCCAGGCTCCTACAATGAGCAGTTCTTC. This encodes CASSSTTSPGSYNEQFF.

The chain links TRBV28 to TRBJ1-1; D is undetermined. The CDR3 extends over 12 amino acids. The V gene lost 4 bases and the J gene lost 8 bases, with 11 bases spanning the gap. Germline lookup yields CDR1 MDHEN and CDR2 SYDVKM. In nucleotides, the CDR3 is TGTGCCAGCAGTTCTCCGGGAGGGGAAGCTTTCTTT. Translation: CASSSPGGEAFF.

The chain carries TRBV10-3 and TRBJ2-7; tentatively, D is TRBD1 (6 bases). Between the trimmed V and J ends, which lost 2 bases and 2 bases, there was a span of 7 bases. CDR1 and CDR2 (germline): ENHRY, SYGVKD. The length of the CDR3 is 13 residues. CDR3 sequence (DNA): TGTGCCATCAGTGAGGACAGGCCCTACGAGCAGTACTTC. Protein sequence: CAISEDRPYEQYF.

This rearrangement joins TRBV5-1 to TRBJ2-1; 7 bases align to TRBD2. Germline trimming cut 0 bases from V and 9 bases from J; bases unmatched to any gene: 12. The CDR3 loop spans 16 amino acids. Germline assignment: CDR1 SGHRS and CDR2 YFSETQ. The CDR3 sequence is CASSLGRTSNFREQFF. The DNA for the CDR3 is TGCGCCAGCAGCTTGGGGCGGACTAGTAACTTTCGTGAGCAGTTCTTC.

This chain joins TRBV10-2 and TRBJ2-7, with D perhaps TRBD1 (5 bases). V lost 7 bases, J lost 5 bases, and 24 bases lay in between. CDR3 length equals 16 residues. Per germline, CDR1 WSHSY and CDR2 SAAADI. CDR3 amino acids: CASTSETATSGHEQYF. The CDR3 nucleotides read TGCGCCAGCACCTCCGAGACAGCGACCTCCGGGCACGAGCAGTACTTC.

The V and J genes are TRBV5-4 and TRBJ2-3; D might be TRBD2 (5 bases). Germline V CDR1 and CDR2: SGHNT, YYREEE (reference sequence). The CDR3 sequence is 15 residues long. V lost 1 base and J lost 3, with 12 bases in between. CDR3: CASSLFFGDTDTQYF. In DNA form, the CDR3 reads TGTGCCAGCAGCTTGTTCTTCGGGGATACAGATACGCAGTATTTT.

The chain has TRBV7-6 and TRBJ2-3; either TRBD1 or TRBD2 may fit D (5 bases each). The CDR3 contains 13 residues. Deletions cut 10 bases from V and 0 bases from J, with 11 bases between. Germline values: CDR1 SGHVS, CDR2 FNYEAQ. The CDR3 DNA is TGTGCCACGAGGGGCCCTAGCACAGATACGCAGTATTTT. Amino acids: CATRGPSTDTQYF.

V gene TRBV27 combines with J gene TRBJ2-7; TRBD1 matches at 9 bases. J was trimmed by 7 bases and V by 4 bases; bases with no gene match: 14. In germline, CDR1 is MNHEY, CDR2 SMNVEV (reference sequence). The CDR3 covers 16 residues. As DNA, the CDR3 is TGTGCCAGCAGTTCCTCACCCGGGACAGGGCTGCGAGAGCAGTACTTC. This sequence encodes CASSSSPGTGLREQYF.

The chain has TRBV10-2 and TRBJ2-7; tentative D call: TRBD1 (6 bases). The germline CDR1 and CDR2 sequences are WSHSY and SAAADI. This CDR3 is 12 amino acids long. V shed 5 bases and J shed 4 bases, with 9 bases lying between them. The CDR3 DNA follows: TGCGCCAGCAGTAAGGACAGTTACGAGCAGTACTTC. It yields the protein CASSKDSYEQYF.

A single count supports this clone. The rearrangement uses TRBV4-1 and TRBJ1-4, with D unresolved. This CDR3 contains 15 residues. V lost 3 bases to trimming and J lost 12 bases, with 20 bases between them. Germline V gene lookup returns CDR1 MGHRA and CDR2 YSYEKL. The CDR3 reads CASSQVRNSKQELFF. The CDR3 DNA reads as TGCGCCAGCAGCCAGGTTCGGAACTCCAAGCAGGAACTGTTTTTT.

This rearrangement joins TRBV19 to TRBJ1-4; 7 bases match TRBD1. The CDR3 consists of 13 residues. V lost 5 bases to trimming and J lost 6 bases; unmatched junction nucleotides: 3. CDR1 and CDR2 from the germline V gene are LNHDA and SQIVND (reference sequence). DNA for the CDR3: TGTGCCAGTAGTGGGACAGCCTATGAAAAACTGTTTTTT. This encodes CASSGTAYEKLFF.

This clone was seen just once. The chain recombines TRBV6-5 with TRBJ1-2, with 11 bases fitting TRBD1. This CDR3 contains 14 residues. Germline CDR1 is MNHEY and CDR2 is SVGAGI. The ends lost 1 base at V and 8 bases at J; junction bases unmatched: 3. CDR3 sequence (DNA): TGTGCCAGCAGTTACTGGGGACAGGGGGAGGGCTACACCTTC. It yields the protein CASSYWGQGEGYTF.

The gene calls are TRBV7-9 and TRBJ1-3; no definite D call. V lost 6 bases and J lost 4, with 19 bases in between. Germline CDR1 SEHNR, CDR2 FQNEAQ (reference sequence). The CDR3 contains 16 residues. The CDR3 nucleotides are TGTGCCAGCAGTTTTAGTACCGGGCTCGGCGGAAACACCATATATTTT. Amino acids: CASSFSTGLGGNTIYF. Full variable domain (rest looked up from reference TRBV7-9 and TRBJ1-3): DTGVSQNPRHKITKRGQNVTFRCDPISEHNRLYWYRQTLGQGPEFLTYFQNEAQLEKSRLLSDRFSAERPKGSFSTLEIQRTEQGDSAMYLCASSFSTGLGGNTIYFGEGSWLTVV.

V is TRBV2 and J is TRBJ2-7, with 9 bases identical to TRBD1. J gave up 1 base and V 8 bases, and 6 bases lay outside the gene matches. The germline V gene encodes CDR1 SNHLY and CDR2 FYNNEI. The CDR3 sequence is 14 residues long. CDR3 loop: CASGFGTGSYEQYF. The DNA for the CDR3 is TGTGCCAGCGGATTCGGGACAGGGTCCTACGAGCAGTACTTC.

A note on this clone: Within the sample, other DNA sequences also encode this same CDR3. J is TRBJ2-7 and V is TRBV19; D remains ambiguous. The CDR3 runs to 10 residues. The V gene's germline CDR1 is LNHDA and CDR2 SQIVND (reference sequence). Trimming pared 6 bases from V and 6 bases from J, leaving 6 bases between. Here the CDR3 reads CASRGSEQYF. CDR3 sequence (DNA): TGTGCCAGTAGGGGCAGCGAGCAGTACTTC.

This clone showed up just once. The same CDR3 arises from other DNA sequences in this sample as well. The J gene is TRBJ2-7, the V gene TRBV4-1; 9 bases are a match to TRBD1. V trimming: 1 base; J trimming: 3 bases; junction bases outside the gene matches: 4. Germline V gene data show CDR1 as MGHRA and CDR2 as YSYEKL. This CDR3 has 15 residues. The CDR3 nucleotides read TGCGCCAGCAGCCAAGTCCCGGGACAGGGCTACGAGCAGTACTTC. Its protein is CASSQVPGQGYEQYF.

J is TRBJ2-7 and V is TRBV2, with 10 bases identical to TRBD1. CDR1 SNHLY and CDR2 FYNNEI come from the germline V gene. CDR3 length: 14 amino acids. V trimming: 5 bases; J trimming: 6 bases; junction bases outside the gene matches: 7. The CDR3 DNA sequence: TGTGCCAGCAGTTCACCCGGGACAGGGGTCGAGCAGTACTTC. Translated: CASSSPGTGVEQYF.

The chain is built from TRBV18 and TRBJ1-6; tentatively, D is TRBD1 (6 bases). Trimming took 6 bases from V and 3 from J, leaving 15 bases between them. Looked up from germline, CDR1 is KGHSH and CDR2 is LQKENI. CDR3 size: 16 residues. CDR3: CASSVDPDSYNSPLHF. CDR3 bases: TGTGCCAGCTCGGTCGACCCGGACAGCTATAATTCACCCCTCCACTTT.

CDR3: CASIRTGDRHEQFF. As DNA, the CDR3 is TGTGCCAGCATTCGGACAGGGGACCGTCATGAGCAGTTCTTC. The chain has TRBV2 and TRBJ2-1, with TRBD1 identical over 9 bases. CDR3 length: 14 residues. The V gene's germline CDR1 is SNHLY and CDR2 FYNNEI. V shed 7 bases, J shed 8 bases, and the junction held 9 bases outside the gene matches.

Details on this clone: Other nucleotide sequences in the sample specify the same CDR3. This sequence joins TRBV9 and TRBJ2-3; D is perhaps TRBD2 (6 bases). Germline CDR1 is SGDLS and CDR2 is YYNGEE. The V end was cut by 0 bases, the J end by 2 bases, with 10 bases between. The CDR3 extends over 15 amino acids. The CDR3 spells CASSVAGGATDTQYF. CDR3 coding DNA: TGTGCCAGCAGCGTAGCTGGCGGGGCCACAGATACGCAGTATTTT.

The rearrangement uses TRBV2 and TRBJ1-2; D not certain. V lost 7 bases to trimming and J lost 8 bases, with 8 bases between them. This CDR3 comprises 10 residues. CDR1 and CDR2 (germline): SNHLY, FYNNEI. The CDR3 region has the DNA TGTGCCAGCATCCTAGGGGGCTACACCTTC. Residues: CASILGGYTF.